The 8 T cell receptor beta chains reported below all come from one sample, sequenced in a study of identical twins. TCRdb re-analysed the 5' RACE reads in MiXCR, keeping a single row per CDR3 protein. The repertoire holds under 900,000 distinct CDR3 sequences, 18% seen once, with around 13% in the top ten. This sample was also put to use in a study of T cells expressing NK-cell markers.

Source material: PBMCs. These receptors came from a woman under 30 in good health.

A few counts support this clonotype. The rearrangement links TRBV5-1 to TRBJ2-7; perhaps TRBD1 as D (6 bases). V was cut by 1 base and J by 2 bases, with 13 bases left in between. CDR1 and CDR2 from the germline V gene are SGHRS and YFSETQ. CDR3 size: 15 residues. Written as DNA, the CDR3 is TGCGCCAGCAGCTTGTCTGGGGGCAATACCTACGAGCAGTACTTC. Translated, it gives CASSLSGGNTYEQYF.

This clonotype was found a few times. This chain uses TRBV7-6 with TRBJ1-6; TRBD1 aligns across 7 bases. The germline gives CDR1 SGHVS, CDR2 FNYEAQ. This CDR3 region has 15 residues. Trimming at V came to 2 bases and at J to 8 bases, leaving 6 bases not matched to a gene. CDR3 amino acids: CASSLQTGRDSPLHF. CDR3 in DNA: TGTGCCAGCAGCTTACAGACAGGGCGGGATTCACCCCTCCACTTT.

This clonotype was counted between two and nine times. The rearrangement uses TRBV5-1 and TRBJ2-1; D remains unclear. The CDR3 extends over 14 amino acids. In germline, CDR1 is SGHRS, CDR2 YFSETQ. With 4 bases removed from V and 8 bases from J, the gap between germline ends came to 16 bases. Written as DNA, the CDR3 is TGCGCCAGCAGCCAAACTCTAGGGATTGATGAGCAGTTCTTC. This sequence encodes CASSQTLGIDEQFF.

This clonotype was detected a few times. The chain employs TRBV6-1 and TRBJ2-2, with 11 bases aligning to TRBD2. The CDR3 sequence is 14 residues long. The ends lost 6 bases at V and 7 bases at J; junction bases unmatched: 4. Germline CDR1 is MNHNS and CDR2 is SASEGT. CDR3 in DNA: TGTGCCAGCAGCCGACTAGCGGGGTTCGGGGAGCTGTTTTTT. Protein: CASSRLAGFGELFF.

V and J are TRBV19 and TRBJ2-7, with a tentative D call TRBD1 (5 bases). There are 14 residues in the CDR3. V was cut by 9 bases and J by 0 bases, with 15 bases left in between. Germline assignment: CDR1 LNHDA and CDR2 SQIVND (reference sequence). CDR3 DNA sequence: TGTGCCAGCGGAAGACAGCTGAGCTCCTACGAGCAGTACTTC. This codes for CASGRQLSSYEQYF.

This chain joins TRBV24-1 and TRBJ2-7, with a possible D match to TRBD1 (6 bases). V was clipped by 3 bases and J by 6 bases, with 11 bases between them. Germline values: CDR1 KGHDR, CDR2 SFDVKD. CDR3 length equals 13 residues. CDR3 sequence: CATSDGPRGEQYF. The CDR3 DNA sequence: TGTGCCACCAGTGATGGCCCCAGGGGCGAGCAGTACTTC.

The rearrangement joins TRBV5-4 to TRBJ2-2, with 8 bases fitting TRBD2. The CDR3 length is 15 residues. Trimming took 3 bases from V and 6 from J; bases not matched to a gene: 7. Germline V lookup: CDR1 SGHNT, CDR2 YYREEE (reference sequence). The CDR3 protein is CASSSGLARPGELFF. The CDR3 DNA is TGTGCCAGCAGCTCCGGACTAGCTCGTCCCGGGGAGCTGTTTTTT.

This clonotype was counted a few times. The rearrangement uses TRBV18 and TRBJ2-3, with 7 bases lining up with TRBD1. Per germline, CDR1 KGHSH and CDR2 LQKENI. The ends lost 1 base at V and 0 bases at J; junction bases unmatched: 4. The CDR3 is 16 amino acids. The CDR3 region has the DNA TGTGCCAGCTCACCACGTACAGGGGATAGCACAGATACGCAGTATTTT. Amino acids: CASSPRTGDSTDTQYF.